Listed here are 5 T cell receptor beta chains from one sample, sequenced in a study of T-cell reconstitution after alpha-beta-depleted transplantation in children (dated by TCRdb to about 2016). Library preparation was by PCR. The sequencer was an Illumina HiSeq 2500. TCR libraries were prepared with molecular barcoding, using unique molecular identifiers to normalize TCRbeta repertoire quantification. Using fastp at Q25 and MiXCR, TCRdb reprocessed the public reads and kept productive beta chains. Merged by CDR3 protein, the rows form single entries marked with the most common genes and DNA. The sample table holds about 500,000 distinct CDR3 sequences, of which 30% to 35% were seen once. More than 2% of the sample rests with the top ten. Sequences were derived from PBMCs from the stem cell graft donor, sampled from the stem cell graft. The receptors derive from a human donor who donated a stem cell graft to a child with aplastic anemia.

The J gene is TRBJ2-1, the V gene TRBV6-5; 7 nucleotides line up with TRBD1. The ends lost 0 bases at V and 4 bases at J; junction bases unmatched: 9. The V gene's germline CDR1 is MNHEY and CDR2 SVGAGI. This CDR3 is built from 17 residues. The CDR3 reads CASSYSKLTGVYNEQFF. CDR3 DNA: TGTGCCAGCAGTTACTCGAAGCTCACAGGGGTATACAATGAGCAGTTCTTC.

V gene TRBV20-1 combines with J gene TRBJ2-2, with D unresolved. The V gene lost 4 bases and the J gene lost 3 bases, with 9 bases spanning the gap. The V gene's germline CDR1 is DFQATT and CDR2 SNEGSKA (reference sequence). The length of the CDR3 is 13 residues. The CDR3, as DNA: TGCAGTGCTACTAGGGCCGACACCGGGGAGCTGTTTTTT. Amino acids: CSATRADTGELFF.

In its sample, this clonotype was seen many times. V gene TRBV19 combines with J gene TRBJ1-6; D not certain. V lost 9 bases to trimming and J lost 8 bases, with 14 bases between them. CDR1 LNHDA and CDR2 SQIVND come from the germline V gene (reference sequence). CDR3 size: 13 residues. DNA for the CDR3: TGTGCCAGCGCGGGCCACGGGGATTCACCCCTCCACTTT. This sequence encodes CASAGHGDSPLHF. The variable domain in full, completed from reference TRBV19 and TRBJ1-6, reads DGGITQSPKYLFRKEGQNVTLSCEQNLNHDAMYWYRQDPGQGLRLIYYSQIVNDFQKGDIAEGYSVSREKKESFPLTVTSAQKNPTAFYLCASAGHGDSPLHFGNGTRLTVT.

This chain connects TRBV2 to TRBJ2-1; 8 bases line up with TRBD1. The CDR3 runs to 15 residues. CDR1 and CDR2 from the germline V gene are SNHLY and FYNNEI. With 3 bases clipped from V and 7 bases from J, the junction kept 8 bases outside the gene matches. As DNA, the CDR3 is TGTGCCAGCAGTGATGTGGGACAGGAAGGAAATGAGCAGTTCTTC. Its translation: CASSDVGQEGNEQFF.

At least ten counts were recorded for this clonotype. The V gene is TRBV5-1, the J gene TRBJ1-1; D is undetermined. The CDR3 totals 11 residues. The germline CDR1 and CDR2 sequences are SGHRS and YFSETQ. Deletions cut 3 bases from V and 1 base from J, with 1 base between. The CDR3 DNA follows: TGCGCCAGCAGCTGGAACACTGAAGCTTTCTTT. Amino acid sequence: CASSWNTEAFF.